This T cell receptor (beta chain) appears in the sequencing data of a study of tissue T cells after allogeneic stem cell transplantation. Time point: mouse harvest day 14 after allogeneic transplant. Each mouse received 10^7 T-cell-depleted marrow cells plus 10^6 splenic CD5+ T cells by tail vein. Assay used: immunoSEQ multiplex PCR; TCRdb lists only in-frame clones, some missing. The table has thousands of clones, around 29% seen once. A word on this clone: Gene names follow the mouse nomenclature. The sequenced fragment ends 1 residue before the CDR3 boundary, so the rest is inferred from the germline J gene.

The germline V and J ends were trimmed by 4 bases and 4 bases, with 5 bases remaining between them. Germline CDR1 KGHPV, CDR2 FQNQEV (reference sequence). The CDR3 has 12 residues. This clonotype was sampled from a female BALB/c mouse given C57BL/6 T cells with graft-versus-host disease after an allogeneic hematopoietic cell transplant. What was sequenced was skin. V is TRBV26 and J is TRBJ2-1, with unresolved D. The DNA read from the CDR3 is TGTGCCAGCAGTCCAAGGTATGCTGAGCAGTTC. It specifies CASSPRYAEQF. The entire CDR3 is CASSPRYAEQFF.